This T cell receptor beta chain was captured in a study of CD8+ T cells in alopecia areata. The wider study: Treated patients were dosed with oral tofacitinib, taking 5 to 10 mg twice daily. Overall study results and limits: Sharing of TCRs across patients appeared less clear than in mice, possibly for HLA-related reasons.

Once RNA had been extracted, it was reverse transcribed into cDNA to act as the sequencing template. Clones were read by immunoSEQ multiplex PCR, and TCRdb kept only the in-frame ones, dropping some. The data show 70,000 or so clones, 60% seen once. Points on this clone: The antigen is not known.

Those with alopecia areata gave lesional scalp punch biopsies and peripheral blood. The V segment lost 10 bases and the J segment 4 bases; nucleotides outside the gene matches: 13. Germline V lookup: CDR1 SGHTA, CDR2 FQGNSA. The CDR3 sequence is 15 residues long. Sequencing used CD8+ T cells sorted from blood, obtained at week 0. V and J are TRBV7-2 and TRBJ2-3, with 8 nucleotides matching TRBD2. This clonotype originated in a human donor with alopecia areata. CDR3 coding DNA: TGTGCCACCAAACAAGGACTAGCACCCGCAGATACGCAGTATTTT. Its protein is CATKQGLAPADTQYF.